This is a list of T cell receptor beta chains from one sample in a study of blood T cell repertoires in COVID-19. Clones were sequenced by immunoSEQ multiplex PCR, and TCRdb holds only the in-frame ones, with some missing. The sample lists around 200,000 clones; approximately 85% were seen once. The sample taken for sequencing was peripheral blood. The source of these receptors is a human donor with active or convalescent COVID-19. The donor label of this sample is uncertain. CDR3s include the opening cysteine and the closing phenylalanine or tryptophan. The order of the fields is CDR3 length, J gene, V gene, clone size, D gene, CDR3 DNA, CDR3 protein. A D gene is named only where the DNA matches it firmly. Clone size is given for some rows only: seen once, a few or many times, or a class if the clone is expanded.

>16|TRBJ1-5|TRBV6-6|-|-
TGTGCCAGCAGACCCCCGACAGGAAGGGGCAATCAGCCCCAGCATTTT
CASRPPTGRGNQPQHF
>14|TRBJ1-1|TRBV11-2|-|-
TGTGCCAGCAGCTTCTCTCAGATGAACACTGAAGCTTTCTTT
CASSFSQMNTEAFF
>15|TRBJ2-1|TRBV6-5|few|TRBD2
TGTGCCAGCAGCCTTAAGCGGGGGGGATACAATGAGCAGTTCTTC
CASSLKRGGYNEQFF
>14|TRBJ1-2|TRBV6-5|-|TRBD1
TGTGCCAGCAGTTACTCGACAGGGCACTATGGCTACACCTTC
CASSYSTGHYGYTF
>15|TRBJ2-4|TRBV7-2|-|TRBD1
TGTGCCAGCAGCGAACAGGGGACCGGAGCAAACATTCAGTACTTC
CASSEQGTGANIQYF
>14|TRBJ2-4|TRBV5-1|once|-
TGCGCCAGCAGCTTGGGACTAGCCAAAAACATTCAGTACTTC
CASSLGLAKNIQYF
>17|TRBJ1-2|TRBV7-9|-|-
TGTGCCAGCAGCCAAAACCTCCGGGACATGAGAAGGGGGGGCTACACCTTC
CASSQNLRDMRRGGYTF
>18|TRBJ2-6|TRBV5-4|-|TRBD1
TGTGCCAGCAGCTTCTTCGACAGGGGCTTCTCTGGGGCCAACGTCCTGACTTTC
CASSFFDRGFSGANVLTF
>12|TRBJ2-1|TRBV2|-|TRBD2
TGTGCCAGCAGTGGAGGCGGGGGGATAAGGATCTTC
CASSGGGGIRIF
>12|TRBJ1-4|TRBV9|-|-
TGTGCCAGCAGCGAGGGGAATGAAAAACTGTTTTTT
CASSEGNEKLFF
>21|TRBJ2-1|TRBV6-2/TRBV6-3|-|TRBD2
TGTGCCAGCAGTTACCCTGAACTGGGACTAGCGGGGGGAATGTTAGGGGATGAGCAGTTCTTC
CASSYPELGLAGGMLGDEQFF
>15|TRBJ2-5|TRBV19|-|-
TGTGCCAGTAGTGTCGCAACGGGTCCCGCAGAGACCCAGTACTTC
CASSVATGPAETQYF
>14|TRBJ2-3|TRBV5-1|-|-
TGCGCCAGCAGCCCTTTACAGCCGACAGATACGCAGTATTTT
CASSPLQPTDTQYF
>15|TRBJ2-7|TRBV4-1|-|TRBD1
TGCGCCAGCAGCCCCTCTCGGACAGGGTTTAACGAGCAGTACTTC
CASSPSRTGFNEQYF
>14|TRBJ2-3|TRBV5-1|-|TRBD2
TGCGCCAGCAAGGGACTAGCGGGCACAGATACGCAGTATTTT
CASKGLAGTDTQYF
>15|TRBJ1-3|TRBV5-5|many|-
TGTGCCAGCAGCGGACTCGGGGGAGCTGGAAACACCATATATTTT
CASSGLGGAGNTIYF
>14|TRBJ1-2|TRBV7-6|-|-
TGTGCCAGCAGCCCCAGCCACAGTAACTATGGCTACACCTTC
CASSPSHSNYGYTF
>16|TRBJ2-3|TRBV5-4|-|TRBD2
TGTGCCAGCAGGCCGGGACTAGCGGGTGAGACAGATACGCAGTATTTT
CASRPGLAGETDTQYF
>11|TRBJ2-7|TRBV12-3/TRBV12-4|-|-
TGTGCCAGCAGTTTGCGCTTTGTGCAGTACTTC
CASSLRFVQYF
>15|TRBJ2-3|TRBV7-7|-|-
TGTGCCAGCAGCCCATCAGCGGTTAGCACAGATACGCAGTATTTT
CASSPSAVSTDTQYF
>15|TRBJ2-7|TRBV5-1|-|-
TGCGCCAGTTCCCCGGAGGGTTCCGTCCCCTACGAGCAGTACTTC
CASSPEGSVPYEQYF
>16|TRBJ2-5|TRBV25-1|-|TRBD2
TGTGCCAGCAGTTCGACTAGCGGGAGCCCCCAAGAGACCCAGTACTTC
CASSSTSGSPQETQYF
>15|TRBJ2-7|TRBV21-1|-|-
-
CASSNVGTGSYEQYF
>14|TRBJ2-1|TRBV9|-|-
TGTGCCAGCAGCGTAGAAGGTAGGGGGAATGAGCAGTTCTTC
CASSVEGRGNEQFF
>14|TRBJ2-1|TRBV4-3|-|TRBD2
TGCGCCAGCAGCCAAGATTACGACGGGGGGGAGCAGTTCTTC
CASSQDYDGGEQFF
>14|TRBJ1-2|TRBV11-2|-|-
TGTGCCAGCAGCTTAAACCGCAGGGGCCGCGGCTACACCTTC
CASSLNRRGRGYTF
>13|TRBJ2-1|TRBV2|-|TRBD2
TGTGCCAGCAGCAGCGGGAGTAGGGATGAGCAGTTCTTC
CASSSGSRDEQFF
>16|TRBJ1-2|TRBV6-5|-|TRBD1
TGTGCCAGCAGTTCTCCTCCGGGACAGGGTTCGGGGGGCTACACCTTC
CASSSPPGQGSGGYTF
>14|TRBJ2-7|TRBV18|-|TRBD2
TGTGCCAGCTCACCAACCGGGACTAGTGCCGAGCAGTACTTC
CASSPTGTSAEQYF
>19|TRBJ1-6|TRBV9|-|TRBD1
TGTGCCAGCAGCGGATCGGACAGGGCCCAAGGCACCTATAATTCACCCCTCCACTTT
CASSGSDRAQGTYNSPLHF
>16|TRBJ2-1|TRBV3-1/TRBV3-2|-|TRBD2
TGTGCCAGCCGACGGACTAGCGGGGGGGTAATCAATGAGCAGTTCTTC
CASRRTSGGVINEQFF
>14|TRBJ2-3|TRBV28|-|TRBD2
TGTGCCAGTAATAGCGGGGGCCTCACAGATACGCAGTATTTT
CASNSGGLTDTQYF
>15|TRBJ1-2|TRBV25-1|-|-
TGTGCCAGCAGTGCCCCCCACTCCATAAGTCAAGGCTACACCTTC
CASSAPHSISQGYTF
>12|TRBJ2-3|TRBV24-1|-|-
TGTGCCACCAGTGCCGGTTCAGATACGCAGTATTTT
CATSAGSDTQYF
>18|TRBJ2-5|TRBV7-2|-|TRBD2
TGTGCCAGCAGCTTAGGTCTGAGCGGGGGGAGTCGAGGAGAGACCCAGTACTTC
CASSLGLSGGSRGETQYF
>15|TRBJ1-6|TRBV2|-|-
TGTGCCAGCAGTGGTGGGAGCTCCTATAATTCACCCCTCCACTTT
CASSGGSSYNSPLHF
>16|TRBJ1-6|TRBV5-6|-|TRBD1
TGTGCCAGCAGCTTGACCGGGACAGAAAATAATTCACCCCTCCACTTT
CASSLTGTENNSPLHF
>14|TRBJ2-7|TRBV3-1/TRBV3-2|-|-
TGTGCCAGCAGCCAAGACTGGCGGGTGGGCGAGCAGTACTTC
CASSQDWRVGEQYF
>13|TRBJ2-7|TRBV27|-|TRBD1
TGTGCCAGCCACACAGACAGGGCTTACGAGCAGTACTTC
CASHTDRAYEQYF
>12|TRBJ1-2|TRBV6-2/TRBV6-3|-|-
TGTGCCAGCAGCCCCACAGCCTATGGCTACACCTTC
CASSPTAYGYTF
>15|TRBJ1-2|TRBV5-6|-|TRBD1
TGTGCCAGCAGCTTATCGGCAGGGGGCGTCTATGGCTACACCTTC
CASSLSAGGVYGYTF
>15|TRBJ2-5|TRBV5-3|-|TRBD1
TGTGCCAGAAGCTCCCGACAGGGGATTCAAGAGACCCAGTACTTC
CARSSRQGIQETQYF
>16|TRBJ1-3|TRBV5-1|-|-
TGCGCCAGCAGCTACAGCGACGGGAGCTCTGGAAACACCATATATTTT
CASSYSDGSSGNTIYF
>13|TRBJ2-1|TRBV27|-|-
TGTGCCAGCCGGGACACGGCCTCGGGGGAGCAGTTCTTC
CASRDTASGEQFF
>14|TRBJ1-1|TRBV28|few|-
TGTGCCAGCACCGGGGGGAGGCGGAACACTGAAGCTTTCTTT
CASTGGRRNTEAFF